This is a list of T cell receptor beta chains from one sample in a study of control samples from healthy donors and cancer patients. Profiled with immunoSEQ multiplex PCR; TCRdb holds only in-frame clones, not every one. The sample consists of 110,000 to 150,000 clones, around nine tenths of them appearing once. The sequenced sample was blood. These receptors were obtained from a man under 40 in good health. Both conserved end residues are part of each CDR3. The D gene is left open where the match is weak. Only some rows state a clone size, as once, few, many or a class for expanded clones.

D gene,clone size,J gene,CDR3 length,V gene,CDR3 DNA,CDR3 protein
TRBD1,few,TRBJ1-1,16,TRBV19,TGTGCCAGTAGTATAGATGAGGGACAGGGATACACTGAAGCTTTCTTT,CASSIDEGQGYTEAFF
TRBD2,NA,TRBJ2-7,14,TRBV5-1,TGCGCCAGAAGTCGGACTAGCAAGACCTACGAGCAGTACTTC,CARSRTSKTYEQYF
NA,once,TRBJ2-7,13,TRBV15,TGTGCCACCAGCAGAGTTTTCAGGGGCGAGCAGTACTTC,CATSRVFRGEQYF
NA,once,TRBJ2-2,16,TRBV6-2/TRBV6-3,TGTGCCAGCAGTTACTCGAAGAAAGACGGGCTCCGGGAGCTGTTTTTT,CASSYSKKDGLRELFF
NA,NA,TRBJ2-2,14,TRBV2,TGTGCCAGCAGTTACAGACCCAACACCGGGGAGCTGTTTTTT,CASSYRPNTGELFF
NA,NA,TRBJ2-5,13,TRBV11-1,TGTGCCAGCAGCCCGGACAGCCTCCCAATCCAGTACTTC,CASSPDSLPIQYF
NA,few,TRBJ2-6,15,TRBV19,TGTGCCAGTAGTATCCCCGGGACTGGGGCCAACGTCCTGACTTTC,CASSIPGTGANVLTF
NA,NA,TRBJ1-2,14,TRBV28,TGTGCCAGCAGTTTTTCCGACAGACCCTATGGCTACACCTTC,CASSFSDRPYGYTF
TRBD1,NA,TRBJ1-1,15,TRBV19,TGTGCCAGTAGGGAGGCAGGGGGCGGATGGACTGAAGCTTTCTTT,CASREAGGGWTEAFF
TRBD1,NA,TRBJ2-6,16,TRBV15,TGTGCCACTGGGGACAGGGTATCATCTGGGGCCAACGTCCTGACTTTC,CATGDRVSSGANVLTF
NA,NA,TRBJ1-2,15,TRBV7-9,TGTGCCAGCAGCCTTAAATCTGGGACACCCTATGGCTACACCTTC,CASSLKSGTPYGYTF
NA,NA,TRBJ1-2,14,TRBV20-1,TGCAGTGCTAGTAGTCAGAACTACCCTTATGGCTACACCTTC,CSASSQNYPYGYTF
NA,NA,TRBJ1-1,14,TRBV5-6,TGTGCCAGCAGCTTACAGGGTATGAACACTGAAGCTTTCTTT,CASSLQGMNTEAFF
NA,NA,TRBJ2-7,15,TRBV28,TGTGCCAGCAGCCAAGGGGGACAATTCTCCTACGAGCAGTACTTC,CASSQGGQFSYEQYF
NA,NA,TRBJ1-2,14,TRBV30,TGTGCCAGGTACCCGGGGGGCCAAAACTATGGCTACACCTTC,CARYPGGQNYGYTF
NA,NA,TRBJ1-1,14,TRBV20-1,TGCAGTGCTAGTCGACGGGGGGCGAACACTGAAGCTTTCTTT,CSASRRGANTEAFF
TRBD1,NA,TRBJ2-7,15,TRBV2,TGTGCCAGCAGTCTCCCGACAGGGAGCTCCTACGAGCAGTACTTC,CASSLPTGSSYEQYF
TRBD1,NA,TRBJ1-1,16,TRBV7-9,TGTGCCAGCAGCTTACCCCGGACAGGAGGGAACACTGAAGCTTTCTTT,CASSLPRTGGNTEAFF
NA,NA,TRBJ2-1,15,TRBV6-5,TGTGCCAGCAGTTCCCCTACCTCCTCCCGGAATGAGCAGTTCTTC,CASSSPTSSRNEQFF
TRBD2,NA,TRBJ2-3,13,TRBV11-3,TGTGCCAGCAGCTTTGCAGCGGGGGGCTCGGAGTATTTT,CASSFAAGGSEYF
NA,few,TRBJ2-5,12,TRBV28,TGTGCCAGCACCTCACAAAGGGGCCCCCAGTACTTC,CASTSQRGPQYF
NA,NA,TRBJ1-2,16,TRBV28,TGTGCCAGCAGTTTAACGGGACGGAAGGTAGACTATGGCTACACCTTC,CASSLTGRKVDYGYTF
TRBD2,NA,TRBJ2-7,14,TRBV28,TGTGCCAGCAGTTTTGAGACTAGCGGTTACGAGCAGTACTTC,CASSFETSGYEQYF
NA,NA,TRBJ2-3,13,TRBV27,TGTGCCAGCAGTCCCCCGGTCACAGATACGCAGTATTTT,CASSPPVTDTQYF
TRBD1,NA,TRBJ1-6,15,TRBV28,TGTGCCAGCAGTGGCCCTGGACAGGGTGGGTCACCCCTCCACTTT,CASSGPGQGGSPLHF
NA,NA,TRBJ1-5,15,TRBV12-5,TGTGCTATCAAAGAGGACAGTCTTAGCAATCAGCCCCAGCATTTT,CAIKEDSLSNQPQHF
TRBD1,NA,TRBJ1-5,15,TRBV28,TGTGCCAGCAGCACCGTGGGACAGGGCAATCAGCCCCAGCATTTT,CASSTVGQGNQPQHF
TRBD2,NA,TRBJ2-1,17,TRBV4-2,TGTGCCAGCAGCCATCCTCCAGGGACTAGCGGGAGTAATGAGCAGTTCTTC,CASSHPPGTSGSNEQFF
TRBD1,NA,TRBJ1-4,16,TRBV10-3,TGTGCCATCAGTGAGTCCCCGGACAGGGGAGGAGGAAAACTGTTTTTT,CAISESPDRGGGKLFF
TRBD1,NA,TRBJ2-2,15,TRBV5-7,TGTGCCAGCAGCGATGACAGGGGGCGACCGGGGGAGCTGTTTTTT,CASSDDRGRPGELFF
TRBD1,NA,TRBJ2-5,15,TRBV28,TGTGCCAGCAGTCCAGACAGGGGGCTCGAAGAGACCCAGTACTTC,CASSPDRGLEETQYF
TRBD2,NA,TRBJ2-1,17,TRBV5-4,TGTGCCAGCAGCTCAGGACTAGCGGGAGGGTCCTACAATGAGCAGTTCTTC,CASSSGLAGGSYNEQFF
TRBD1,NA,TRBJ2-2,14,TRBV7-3,TGTGCCAGCGCTATCCTAGGGGGCCACGGGGAGCTGTTTTTT,CASAILGGHGELFF
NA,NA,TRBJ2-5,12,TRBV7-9,TGTGCCCCCTCGGCAATCCAAGAGACCCAGTACTTC,CAPSAIQETQYF
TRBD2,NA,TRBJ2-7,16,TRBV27,TGTGCCAGCAGTCCATACTACGAGCGGGAGTCCTACGAGCAGTACTTC,CASSPYYERESYEQYF
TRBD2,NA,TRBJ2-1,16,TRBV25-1,TGTGCCAGCAGTGGGGCGGGAGGGCCCTGGAACAATGAGCAGTTCTTC,CASSGAGGPWNNEQFF
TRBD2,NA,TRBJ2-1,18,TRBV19,TGTGCCAGTAGTATATTCGCCCCAGCTAGCGGATCCTACAATGAGCAGTTCTTC,CASSIFAPASGSYNEQFF
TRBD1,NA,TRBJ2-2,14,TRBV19,TGTGCCAGTACCGCGGGACAGGGGCCCGGGGAGCTGTTTTTT,CASTAGQGPGELFF
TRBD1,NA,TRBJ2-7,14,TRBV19,TGTGCCAGTAGTGGGACAGGTGTCTCCTACGAGCAGTACTTC,CASSGTGVSYEQYF
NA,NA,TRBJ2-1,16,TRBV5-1,TGCGCCAGCAGCTTGGGAGGTAGCGGCTCCTACAATGAGCAGTTCTTC,CASSLGGSGSYNEQFF
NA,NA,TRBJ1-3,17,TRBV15,TGTGCCACCAGCAGAGATCTCTCAGGAGTGGCTGGAAACACCATATATTTT,CATSRDLSGVAGNTIYF
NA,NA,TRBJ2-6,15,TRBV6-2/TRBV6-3,TGTGCCAGCAGTTCCCAGGGAACTGGGGCCAACGTCCTGACTTTC,CASSSQGTGANVLTF
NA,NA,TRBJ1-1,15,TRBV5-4,TGTGCCAGCAGCTTGGTTCGGGGGGCGGATGCTGAAGCTTTCTTT,CASSLVRGADAEAFF
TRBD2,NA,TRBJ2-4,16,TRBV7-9,TGTGCCAGTACTAGCGGGAGATGGGTATCCAAAAACATTCAGTACTTC,CASTSGRWVSKNIQYF
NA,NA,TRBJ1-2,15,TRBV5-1,TGCGCCAGCAGCTTGGTGGGGGCAGTGGGGTATGGCTACACCTTC,CASSLVGAVGYGYTF
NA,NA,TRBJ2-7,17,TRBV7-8,TGTGCCAGCAGCTTGCAGGGAATTCGCGGGTACGCCTACGAGCAGTACTTC,CASSLQGIRGYAYEQYF